This T cell receptor (beta chain) was captured by sequencing in a study of chemoradiotherapy in HPV16-positive cancers. TCRdb's table, derived via immunoSEQ multiplex PCR, lists solely in-frame clones and lacks some. Of tens of thousands of clones listed, about 88% are singletons. From germline, CDR1 is SGHTA and CDR2 FQGNSA. Trimming removed 5 bases from V and 8 bases from J, with 13 bases in between. This CDR3 region has 13 residues. The receptor was isolated from a human donor with HPV-associated anogenital cancer. The input for sequencing was blood, taken from a patient who underwent chemoradiotherapy. This chain uses TRBV7-2 with TRBJ2-1, with D possibly matching TRBD2 (5 bases). The CDR3 bases are TGTGCCAGCAGCCCTATAGCGCGCGATGAGCAGTTCTTC. This sequence encodes CASSPIARDEQFF.